A selection of T cell receptor beta chains follows, all from one sample in a study of T cell responses to AZD1222 COVID-19 vaccine. TCRdb's copy holds only in-frame clones and misses some; the assay was immunoSEQ multiplex PCR. The sample includes approximately 150,000 clones, more than 85% of them seen just once. Sequences were derived from peripheral blood, sampled on day 0 of MenACWY control vaccination. All receptors come from an adult in good health. CDR3s include the opening cysteine and the closing phenylalanine or tryptophan. A D gene is named only where the DNA matches it firmly. Clone sizes are given selectively: once, few, many, or a class where the clone is expanded.

clone_size	j_call	v_call	d_call	cdr3_aa	cdr3_nt
.	TRBJ2-7	TRBV27	TRBD1	CASSATGTPYEQYF	TGTGCCAGCAGTGCGACAGGGACCCCCTACGAGCAGTACTTC
.	TRBJ1-2	TRBV24-1	.	CATSARDFNYGYTF	TGTGCCACCAGTGCCAGGGACTTTAACTATGGCTACACCTTC
.	TRBJ2-1	TRBV6-5	TRBD2	CASSYTIPLAGGQFF	TGTGCCAGCAGTTACACAATCCCTCTAGCGGGGGGGCAGTTCTTC
.	TRBJ1-5	TRBV6-5	.	CASSYGGNSNQPQHF	TGTGCCAGCAGTTACGGGGGAAATAGCAATCAGCCCCAGCATTTT
.	TRBJ1-6	TRBV19	.	CASSIRQGGDSPLHF	TGTGCCAGTAGTATCCGCCAGGGTGGGGATTCACCCCTCCACTTT
.	TRBJ1-1	TRBV25-1	.	CASSDPRRGNTEAFF	TGTGCCAGCAGTGATCCTCGTCGGGGAAACACTGAAGCTTTCTTT
.	TRBJ1-3	TRBV20-1	.	CSASNPKSGNTIYF	TGCAGTGCTAGTAACCCAAAGTCTGGAAACACCATATATTTT
.	TRBJ1-2	TRBV5-6	.	CASSFTGVGGYTF	TGTGCCAGCAGCTTTACAGGCGTCGGGGGCTACACCTTC
.	TRBJ1-1	TRBV9	.	CASSVGGRNTEAFF	TGTGCCAGCAGCGTAGGGGGGAGGAACACTGAAGCTTTCTTT
.	TRBJ1-3	TRBV6-2/TRBV6-3	.	CASSSVRSGSGNTIYF	TGTGCCAGCAGTTCCGTCAGGAGCGGCTCTGGAAACACCATATATTTT
.	TRBJ2-1	TRBV5-1	TRBD2	CASSLFGGRSTYNEQFF	TGCGCCAGCAGCTTGTTTGGCGGGAGATCGACCTACAATGAGCAGTTCTTC
.	TRBJ2-1	TRBV7-7	TRBD1	CASSPGTGGYNEQFF	TGTGCCAGCAGCCCCGGGACAGGGGGCTACAATGAGCAGTTCTTC
.	TRBJ1-2	TRBV9	.	CASSPAGGPRDGYTF	TGTGCCAGCAGTCCCGCGGGGGGGCCAAGGGATGGCTACACCTTC
few	TRBJ1-2	TRBV7-9	.	CASSSEDYTF	TGTGCCAGCAGCTCAGAGGACTACACCTTC
.	TRBJ1-5	TRBV19	.	CASSTWDIGENQPQHF	TGTGCCAGTAGTACCTGGGACATCGGGGAGAATCAGCCCCAGCATTTT
.	TRBJ2-2	TRBV19	.	CASSIGAVPTGELFF	TGTGCCAGTAGTATAGGCGCGGTGCCCACCGGGGAGCTGTTTTTT
.	TRBJ1-1	TRBV7-9	.	CATRGRVNTEAFF	TGTGCCACCCGGGGCAGGGTGAACACTGAAGCTTTCTTT
.	TRBJ2-7	TRBV28	.	CASSLGGAQYF	TGTGCCAGCAGTTTAGGGGGCGCGCAGTACTTC